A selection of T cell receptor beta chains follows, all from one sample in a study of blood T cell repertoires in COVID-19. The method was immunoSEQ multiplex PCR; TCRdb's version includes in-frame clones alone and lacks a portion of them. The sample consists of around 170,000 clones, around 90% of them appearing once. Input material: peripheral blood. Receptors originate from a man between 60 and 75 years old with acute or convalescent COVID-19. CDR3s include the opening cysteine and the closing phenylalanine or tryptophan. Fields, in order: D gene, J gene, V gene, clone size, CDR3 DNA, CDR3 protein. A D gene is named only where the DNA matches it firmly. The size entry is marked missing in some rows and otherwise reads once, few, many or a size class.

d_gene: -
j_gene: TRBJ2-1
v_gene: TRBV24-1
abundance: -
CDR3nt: TGTGCCACCCAGGGGAGGGGAACCTACAATGAGCAGTTCTTC
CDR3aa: CATQGRGTYNEQFF

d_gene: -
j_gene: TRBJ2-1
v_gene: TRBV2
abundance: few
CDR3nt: TGTGCCAGCAGTGTCGAGAGCGGAAATGAGCAGTTCTTC
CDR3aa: CASSVESGNEQFF

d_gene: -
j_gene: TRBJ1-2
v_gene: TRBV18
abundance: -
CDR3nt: TGTGCCAGCTCACCGAACAGGGATTCTTCAGCTGGCTACACCTTC
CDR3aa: CASSPNRDSSAGYTF

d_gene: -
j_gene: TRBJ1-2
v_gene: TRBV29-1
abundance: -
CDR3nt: TGCAGCGTTGAATCGGCGGCCTTAGATGGCTACACCTTC
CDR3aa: CSVESAALDGYTF

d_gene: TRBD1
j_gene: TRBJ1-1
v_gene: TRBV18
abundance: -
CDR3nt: TGTGCCAGCTCACCAAGGGAGAGGGGGCGCTCCGCTTTCTTT
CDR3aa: CASSPRERGRSAFF

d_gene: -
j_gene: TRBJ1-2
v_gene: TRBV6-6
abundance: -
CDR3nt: TGTGCCAGCGCGGACTATGGCTACACCTTC
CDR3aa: CASADYGYTF

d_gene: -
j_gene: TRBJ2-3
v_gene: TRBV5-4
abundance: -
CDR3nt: TGTGCCAGCAGCCGTGACAGGACAGATACGCAGTATTTT
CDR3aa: CASSRDRTDTQYF

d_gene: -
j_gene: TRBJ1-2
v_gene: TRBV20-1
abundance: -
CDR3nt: TGCAGTGCCGTCAGGGACTATGGCTACACCTTC
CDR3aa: CSAVRDYGYTF

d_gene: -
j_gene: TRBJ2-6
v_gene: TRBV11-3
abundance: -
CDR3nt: TGTGCCAGCAGCAGCAGGGTCGGGGCCAACGTCCTGACTTTC
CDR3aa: CASSSRVGANVLTF

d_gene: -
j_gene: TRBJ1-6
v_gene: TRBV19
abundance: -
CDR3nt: TGTGCCAGTAGAACCGATCCTAACAGGGCTTCACCCCTCCACTTT
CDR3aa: CASRTDPNRASPLHF

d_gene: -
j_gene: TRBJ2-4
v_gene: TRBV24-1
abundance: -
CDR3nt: TGTGCCACCAGTGACCCTCAGGGGGGAAGGGACATTCAGTACTTC
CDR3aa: CATSDPQGGRDIQYF

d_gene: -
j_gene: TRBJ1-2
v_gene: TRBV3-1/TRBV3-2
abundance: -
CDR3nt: TGTGCCAGCAGCCCTCAGGGTTTCTATGGCTACACCTTC
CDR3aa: CASSPQGFYGYTF

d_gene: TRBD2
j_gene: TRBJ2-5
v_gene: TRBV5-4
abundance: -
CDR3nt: TGTGCCAGCAGCTCCTGGACTAGCGGGATGGAGACCCAGTACTTC
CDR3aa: CASSSWTSGMETQYF

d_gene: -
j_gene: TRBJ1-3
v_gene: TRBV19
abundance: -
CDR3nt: TGTGCCAGTAGTGACCGGACTGGCGTGGGAGGAAACACCATATATTTT
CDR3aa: CASSDRTGVGGNTIYF

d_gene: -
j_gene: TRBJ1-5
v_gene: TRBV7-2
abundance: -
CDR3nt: TGTGCCAGCAGCCCCGAGGACAGCGAAGATAACAGTACGCGTCAGCCCCAGCATTTT
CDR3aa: CASSPEDSEDNSTRQPQHF

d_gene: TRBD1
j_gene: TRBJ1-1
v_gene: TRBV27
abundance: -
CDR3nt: TGTGCCACCAAGTCCGGACAGGGGCAAATGGGCACTGAAGCTTTCTTT
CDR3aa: CATKSGQGQMGTEAFF

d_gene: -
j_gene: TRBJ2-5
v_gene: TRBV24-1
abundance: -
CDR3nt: TGTGCCACCAGTGATTATGGACAGCCCCAAGAGACCCAGTACTTC
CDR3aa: CATSDYGQPQETQYF

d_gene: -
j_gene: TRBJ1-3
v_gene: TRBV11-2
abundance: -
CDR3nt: TGTGCCAGCAGCCGCGGGGGGAGCGCTGGAAACACCATATATTTT
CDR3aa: CASSRGGSAGNTIYF

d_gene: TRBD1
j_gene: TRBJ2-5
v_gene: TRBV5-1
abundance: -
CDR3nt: TGCGCCAGCAGCTTGGCCGGACAGGGGCCCAGGGAGACCCAGTACTTC
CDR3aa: CASSLAGQGPRETQYF

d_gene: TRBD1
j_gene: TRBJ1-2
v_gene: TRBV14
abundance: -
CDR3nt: TGTGCCAGCAGCCAAGAAAGGGGACAGGTGGCTAGCGGCTACACTTTC
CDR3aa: CASSQERGQVASGYTF

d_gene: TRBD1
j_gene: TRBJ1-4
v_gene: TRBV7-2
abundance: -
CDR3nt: TGTGCCAGCAGCCCCGACAGGGCGCGGGTTGAAAAACTGTTTTTT
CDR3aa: CASSPDRARVEKLFF

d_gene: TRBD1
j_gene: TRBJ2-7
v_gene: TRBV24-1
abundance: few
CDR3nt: TGTGCCACCAGTGATGCTGCGGGACAGGGGTACGAGCAGTACTTC
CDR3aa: CATSDAAGQGYEQYF

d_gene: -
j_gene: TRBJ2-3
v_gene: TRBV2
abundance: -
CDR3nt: TGTGCCAGCGGATTGGACAGCTATAGCACAGATACGCAGTATTTT
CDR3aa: CASGLDSYSTDTQYF

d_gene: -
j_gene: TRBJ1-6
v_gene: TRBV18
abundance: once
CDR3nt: TGTGCCAGCTCACCAACCGGGGATTCACCCCTCCACTTT
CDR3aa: CASSPTGDSPLHF

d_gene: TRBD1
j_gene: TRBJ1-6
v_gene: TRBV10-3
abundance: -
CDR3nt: TGTGCCACAGCGACAGGGACAAATTCACCCCTCCACTTT
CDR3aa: CATATGTNSPLHF

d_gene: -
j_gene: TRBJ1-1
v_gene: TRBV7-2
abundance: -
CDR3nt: TGTGCCAGCAGCTTAGCCCAGGGGAACACTGAAGCTTTCTTT
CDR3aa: CASSLAQGNTEAFF

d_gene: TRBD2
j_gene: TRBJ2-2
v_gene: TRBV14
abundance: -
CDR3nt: TGTGCCAGCGGGGGACTAGCGGGAGTTTTCACCGGGGAGCTGTTTTTT
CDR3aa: CASGGLAGVFTGELFF

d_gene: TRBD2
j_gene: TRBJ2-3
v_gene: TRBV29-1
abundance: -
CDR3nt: TGCAGCGTACTACAGGGGCGGGGGGGACCAGATACGCAGTATTTT
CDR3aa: CSVLQGRGGPDTQYF

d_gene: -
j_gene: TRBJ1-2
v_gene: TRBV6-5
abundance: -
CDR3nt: TGTGCCAGCAGTTACACTGGTGGGGCACCCACCTTC
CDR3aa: CASSYTGGAPTF

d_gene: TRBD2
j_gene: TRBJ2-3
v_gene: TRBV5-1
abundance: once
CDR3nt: TGCGCCAGCAGCTCCGGGACTAGCGGGGATACGCAGTATTTT
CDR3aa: CASSSGTSGDTQYF

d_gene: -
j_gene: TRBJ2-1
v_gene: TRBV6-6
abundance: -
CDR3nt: TGTGCCAGCAGCCTGGTTCAGGGGGAGGTCAATGAGCAGTTCTTC
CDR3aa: CASSLVQGEVNEQFF

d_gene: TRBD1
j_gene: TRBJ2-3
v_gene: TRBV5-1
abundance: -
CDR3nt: TGCGCCAGCAGCTTGTGGGGGACAGGAAGCACAGATACGCAGTATTTT
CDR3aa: CASSLWGTGSTDTQYF

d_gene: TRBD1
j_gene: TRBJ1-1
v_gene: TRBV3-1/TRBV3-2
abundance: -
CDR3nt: TGTGCCAGCAGCCAGGGGACAGGGACCGAAGCTTTCTTT
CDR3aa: CASSQGTGTEAFF

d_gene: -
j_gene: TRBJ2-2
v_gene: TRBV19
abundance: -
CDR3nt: TGTGCCAGTAGTAGGGGCAGGCCCGGGGAGCTGTTTTTT
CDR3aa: CASSRGRPGELFF

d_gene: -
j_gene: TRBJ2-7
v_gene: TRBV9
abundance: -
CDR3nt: TGTGCCAGCAGCGTAGAAGGCTCCCAGGGCTACTACGAGCAGTACTTC
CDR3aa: CASSVEGSQGYYEQYF

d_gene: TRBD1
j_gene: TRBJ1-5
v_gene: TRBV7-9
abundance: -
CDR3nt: TGTGCCAGCAGCCGGACAGGGAGCAATCAGCCCCAGCATTTT
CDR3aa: CASSRTGSNQPQHF

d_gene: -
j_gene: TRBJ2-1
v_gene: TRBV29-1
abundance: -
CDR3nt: TGCAGCGTTGAGGGGGGACTTATCCAACAAGCACAGTTCTTC
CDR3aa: CSVEGGLIQQAQFF

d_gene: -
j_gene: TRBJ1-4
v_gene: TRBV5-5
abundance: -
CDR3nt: TGTGCCAGCAGCTTGATGGGCGGAGGTGAAAAACTGTTTTTT
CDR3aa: CASSLMGGGEKLFF

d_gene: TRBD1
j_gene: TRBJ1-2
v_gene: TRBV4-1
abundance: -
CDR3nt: TGCGCCAGCAGCCAAGACCCTTATATGTTGAGGACAGGGGTAAACTATGGCTACACCTTC
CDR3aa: CASSQDPYMLRTGVNYGYTF

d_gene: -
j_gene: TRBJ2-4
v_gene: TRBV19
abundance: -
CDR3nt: TGTGCCAGTAGTATAGGACGGGGGGCGGATGACAAAAACATTCAGTACTTC
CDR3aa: CASSIGRGADDKNIQYF

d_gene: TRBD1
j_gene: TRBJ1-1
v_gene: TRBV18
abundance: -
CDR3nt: TGTGCCAGCTCAGAGCGGACAGGGGCGGGGTACACTGAAGCTTTCTTT
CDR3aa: CASSERTGAGYTEAFF

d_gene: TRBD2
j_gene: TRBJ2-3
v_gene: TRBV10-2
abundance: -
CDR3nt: TGCGCCAGCAGTGACGACTTGGCGGGGGTAGCAGATACGCAGTATTTT
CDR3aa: CASSDDLAGVADTQYF

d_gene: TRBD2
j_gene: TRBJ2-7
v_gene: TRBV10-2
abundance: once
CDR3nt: TGCGCCAGCAGCTCTAGCGGGAGGGCTGACGAGCAGTACTTC
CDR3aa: CASSSSGRADEQYF

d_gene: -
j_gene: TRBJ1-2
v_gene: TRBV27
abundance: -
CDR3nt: TGTGCCAGCAGGGCCCCCGGAGGCGGCTATGGCTACACCTTC
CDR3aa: CASRAPGGGYGYTF

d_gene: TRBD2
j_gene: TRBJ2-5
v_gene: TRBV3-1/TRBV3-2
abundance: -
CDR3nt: TGTGCCAGCAGCCTGACTAGCGGACAAGAGACCCAGTACTTC
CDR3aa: CASSLTSGQETQYF

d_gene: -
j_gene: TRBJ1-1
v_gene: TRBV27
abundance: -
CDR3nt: TGTGCCAGCACCATAGGGGCAGGGTCGGCTGAAGCTTTCTTT
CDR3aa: CASTIGAGSAEAFF

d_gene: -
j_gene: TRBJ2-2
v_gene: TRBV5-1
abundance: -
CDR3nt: TGCGCCAGCAGCCCAGGGGCGAACACCGGGGAGCTGTTTTTT
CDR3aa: CASSPGANTGELFF

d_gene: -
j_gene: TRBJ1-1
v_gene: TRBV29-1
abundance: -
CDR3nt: TGCAGCGTGGTGTCCAGCGCTGAAGCTTTCTTT
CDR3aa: CSVVSSAEAFF

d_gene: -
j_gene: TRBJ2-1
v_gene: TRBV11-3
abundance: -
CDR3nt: TGTGCCAGCAGCATCCGGGGTGAGCAGTTCTTC
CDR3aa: CASSIRGEQFF

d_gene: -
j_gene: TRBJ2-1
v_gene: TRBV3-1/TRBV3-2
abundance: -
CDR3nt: TGTGCCAGCAGCCTCGGGGCCTACAATGAGCAGTTCTTC
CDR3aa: CASSLGAYNEQFF

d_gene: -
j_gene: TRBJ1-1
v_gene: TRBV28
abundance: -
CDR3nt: TGTGCCAGCAGTTCCCACGGGGGGACACCGGAAGCTTTCTTT
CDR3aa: CASSSHGGTPEAFF

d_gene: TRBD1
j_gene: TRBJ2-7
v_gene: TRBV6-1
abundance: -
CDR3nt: TGTGCCAGCAGTGACGCAGGGGGAAGCTCCTACGAGCAGTACTTC
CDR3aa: CASSDAGGSSYEQYF

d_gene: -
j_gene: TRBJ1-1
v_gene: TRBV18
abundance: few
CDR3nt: TGTGCCAGCTCACTTACAGGCGAATCGGACACTGAAGCTTTCTTT
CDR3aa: CASSLTGESDTEAFF